This entry describes one T cell receptor beta chain. Its antigen is undetermined. The data originate from a study of early stage breast cancer tumors. Study details: The ER+/PR+/HER2- tumors included about 8 ductal and a handful of lobular carcinomas. Overall study findings and caveats: Tumors had around 2.4-fold higher T cell density than normal breast.

Repertoires were generated with immunoSEQ multiplex PCR, while TCRdb's copy carries only in-frame clones and drops some. In the table there are about 10,000 clones, approximately 72% of which are singletons. Trimming took 4 bases from V and 5 from J, leaving 5 bases between them. Germline values: CDR1 SGHVS, CDR2 FNYEAQ. The CDR3 runs to 11 residues. The rearrangement uses TRBV7-6 and TRBJ2-5, with no clear D. The sequence was obtained from a person aged 45-60 years with breast cancer. Input material: breast tumor tissue. The CDR3: CASSSIETQYF. In nucleotides, the CDR3 is TGTGCCAGCAGCTCGATTGAGACCCAGTACTTC.